The 9 T cell receptor beta chains presented below share a single source sample, sequenced in a study of CD8+CD57+ T cells in acquired aplastic anemia. Genomic DNA constituted the template upon which TCR beta VDJ and CDR3 profiling was performed. A single record per CDR3 protein comes from TCRdb applying MiXCR to the reads. Counted here are some 45,000 distinct CDR3 sequences, about two thirds occurring once; the ten biggest clones make up roughly a quarter. Specimen: sorted CD4+, CD8+, or CD8+CD57+ T cells (not recorded which) from PBMCs. The receptor set was obtained from a human donor in good health, serving as a control.

This clonotype was seen many times. V and J are TRBV27 and TRBJ1-2; D may be TRBD1 (5 bases). The CDR3 sequence is 15 residues long. The V end was cut by 3 bases, the J end by 7 bases, with 18 bases between. Germline V gene sequence: CDR1 MNHEY, CDR2 SMNVEV (reference sequence). The CDR3 region has the DNA TGTGCCAGCAGTTTTCGGGGGAGTGTGGGGAGTGGCTACACCTTC. Amino acids: CASSFRGSVGSGYTF.

The V call is TRBV7-9, the J call TRBJ1-2; perhaps TRBD1 as D (5 bases). V was clipped by 5 bases and J by 7 bases, with 17 bases between them. The V gene's germline CDR1 is SEHNR and CDR2 FQNEAQ (reference sequence). The CDR3 covers 14 residues. The DNA for the CDR3 is TGTGCCAGCAGCCCGACTCTGGACGGGGGTGGCTACACCTTC. This gives the protein CASSPTLDGGGYTF.

This clonotype has only a few counts. The chain recombines TRBV19 with TRBJ1-1; D uncertain. CDR1 is LNHDA, CDR2 SQIVND, per germline (reference sequence). The CDR3 spans 13 residues. V shed 5 bases and J shed 0 bases, with 7 bases lying between them. The CDR3: CASSPTVNTEAFF. CDR3 nucleotides: TGTGCCAGTAGTCCAACAGTGAACACTGAAGCTTTCTTT.

The chain uses TRBV20-1 and TRBJ2-7; 15 bases line up with TRBD2. The CDR3 is 14 amino acids. Trimming cost V 6 bases and J 7 bases; bases outside gene matches: 7. Germline V gene data show CDR1 as DFQATT and CDR2 as SNEGSKA (reference sequence). CDR3 protein: CSAWTSGGAREQYF. DNA of the CDR3: TGCAGTGCCTGGACTAGCGGGGGGGCAAGGGAGCAGTACTTC.

This clonotype was found a few times. The rearrangement links TRBV2 to TRBJ2-1, with a weak D call TRBD1 (6 bases). Trimming took off 4 bases at V and 4 bases at J, with 14 bases between the two ends. The length of the CDR3 is 15 residues. Germline V CDR1 and CDR2: SNHLY, FYNNEI. CDR3 region: CASSVNGGMYNEQFF. The DNA for the CDR3 is TGTGCCAGCAGTGTGAATGGGGGCATGTACAATGAGCAGTTCTTC.

The chain combines TRBV7-2 with TRBJ2-3; maybe TRBD2 (5 bases). V lost 8 bases, J lost 2 bases, and 11 bases lay in between. The germline CDR1 and CDR2 sequences are SGHTA and FQGNSA. CDR3 length: 13 residues. The DNA of the CDR3 is TGTGCCAGCCTACGAGGGCTCACAGATACGCAGTATTTT. Protein sequence: CASLRGLTDTQYF. Supplemented by reference TRBV7-2 and TRBJ2-3, the full variable domain reads GAGVSQSPSNKVTEKGKDVELRCDPISGHTALYWYRQSLGQGLEFLIYFQGNSAPDKSGLPSDRFSAERTGGSVSTLTIQRTQQEDSAVYLCASLRGLTDTQYFGPGTRLTVL.

V usage is TRBV7-6 and J usage is TRBJ1-6; D is unclear. The V gene lost 1 base and the J gene lost 8 bases, with 6 bases spanning the gap. Looked up from germline, CDR1 is SGHVS and CDR2 is FNYEAQ. The CDR3 is 13 residues long. The CDR3 sequence is CASSLGVDSPLHF. DNA of the CDR3: TGTGCCAGCAGCTTAGGTGTTGATTCACCCCTCCACTTT.

The count of this clonotype is one. The chain uses TRBV19 and TRBJ1-2, with D uncertain. CDR1 and CDR2 (germline): LNHDA, SQIVND (reference sequence). V lost 3 bases, J lost 3 bases, and 14 bases lay in between. This CDR3 region has 15 residues. CDR3 nucleotides: TGTGCCAGTAGTATCGAAAGGGATGGCTACTATGGCTACACCTTC. It is translated as CASSIERDGYYGYTF.

For this clonotype: At one end, the junction sequence differs from germline, possibly due to a read error. This chain connects TRBV7-9 to TRBJ1-2, with D possibly TRBD1 on 5 matching bases. CDR3 length: 13 amino acids. Germline CDR1 and CDR2: SEHNR and FQNEAQ (reference sequence). The CDR3 DNA reads TGTGCCAGCAGTTTAGACAGTACCTATGGCTACACCTTC. Encoded protein: CASSLDSTYGYTF.